The present T cell receptor (beta chain) was sequenced within a study of T-cell reconstitution after alpha-beta-depleted transplantation in children (dated by TCRdb to 2016 to 2017). About the full investigation: Using TCR repertoire profiling, the study followed T-cell immune reconstitution in a quantitative way in children after TCRalphabeta/CD19-depleted allogeneic hematopoietic cell transplantation.

Library prep was done by PCR. Sequencing instrument: Illumina HiSeq 2500. TCR library preparation used molecular barcoding, with unique molecular identifiers applied to normalize quantification of the TCRbeta repertoire. TCRdb passed the public sequencing reads through fastp at Q25 and MiXCR, retaining productive beta sequences. All rows with the same CDR3 protein become a single entry with the most common DNA and genes. This sample lists 230,000 or so distinct CDR3 sequences; about 8.8% were detected once. The biggest ten clones account for 5.1% of the sample. Taken from the germline V gene, the CDR1 and CDR2 loops are SGHRS and YFSETQ. V and J lose 0 bases and 15 bases, and a span of 10 bases separates them. The CDR3 has 11 amino acids, counting the end cysteine and phenylalanine. Of all the DNA, just the CDR3 is kept, 33 bases in frame from base 1. This clonotype was counted a few times. Its antigen target is currently unknown. No base quality values were provided; no much bigger clone lies one nucleotide off.

The sequence came from a human donor who donated a stem cell graft to a child with SCID. The source material was PBMCs from the stem cell graft donor, sampled from the stem cell graft. The V and J segments used are TRBV5-1 and TRBJ2-1, with a weak D call of TRBD1 (6 bases match). Here is the DNA: TGCGCCAGCAGCTTGGAAGGGGGTTGGTTCTTC. This yields the protein CASSLEGGWFF. The reference TRBV5-1 and TRBJ2-1 proteins fill in what lies around the CDR3, so the full variable domain reads KAGVTQTPRYLIKTRGQQVTLSCSPISGHRSVSWYQQTPGQGLQFLFEYFSETQRNKGNFPGRFSGRQFSNSRSEMNVSTLELGDSALYLCASSLEGGWFFGPGTRLTVL.